This record concerns one T cell receptor beta chain sequence. Its antigen is currently unknown. These data are taken from a study of a mutant IDH1 vaccine in newly diagnosed glioma. Whole-study context: Weeks 1, 3, 5, 7, 11, 15, 19 and 23 were when patients received their eight vaccinations. Vaccine administration was initiated 4-6 weeks following radiotherapy alone, or with temozolomide cycles. Patients were pretreated with radiotherapy, temozolomide, or both, mostly both. The study, taken as a whole, reports: Apparently unrelated to pseudoprogression were changes in the top peripheral T cell clonotypes.

Time point defined: week 11, during vaccination. A 20-mer mutant IDH1 peptide at 300 ug was injected subcutaneously with topical imiquimod. This CDR3 is built from 13 residues. V was cut by 2 bases and J by 6 bases, with 10 bases left in between. Germline CDR1 reads MNHNS; CDR2 reads SASEGT. Assay: immunoSEQ multiplex PCR; the TCRdb copy retains only in-frame clones and omits some. Of about 24,000 clones in the sample, less than 80% are singletons; the top ten hold 6.5% to 9%. The sequenced sample was PBMCs, obtained from a glioma patient whose treatment included an IDH1 peptide vaccine. This rearrangement joins TRBV6-1 to TRBJ1-1; D uncertain. This clonotype was sampled from a man aged 40-49 years with glioma. The CDR3 region is CASSEPPFSEAFF. The DNA of the CDR3 is TGTGCCAGCAGTGAACCCCCCTTTTCTGAAGCTTTCTTT.